Each of the 29 T cell receptor beta chains below was sequenced from the same sample in a study of blood T cell repertoires in COVID-19. Sequencing was performed with immunoSEQ multiplex PCR; in TCRdb, only in-frame clones are kept and a portion is missing. Of tens of thousands of clones in the sample, about nine tenths were seen once. The sequencing input was peripheral blood. The receptors stem from a human donor in a cohort sampled during active COVID-19.

V is TRBV10-1 and J is TRBJ2-1; 9 positions agree with TRBD2. The CDR3 has 14 residues. Losses at the gene ends were 2 bases for V and 7 bases for J; bases not matched to a gene: 3. Germline-derived CDR1 and CDR2 are WNHNN and SYGVQD (reference sequence). The CDR3 spells CASSEASGTNEQFF. CDR3 nucleotide sequence: TGCGCCAGCAGTGAGGCTAGCGGGACGAATGAGCAGTTCTTC.

The gene calls are TRBV5-1 and TRBJ2-7; perhaps TRBD1 as D (7 bases). Germline values: CDR1 SGHRS, CDR2 YFSETQ. The CDR3 length is 13 residues. Deletions cut 4 bases from V and 7 bases from J, with 15 bases between. CDR3: CASSQTGTGEQYF. For the CDR3, the DNA is TGCGCCAGCAGCCAGACAGGGACTGGGGAGCAGTACTTC. The whole variable domain, remainder taken from reference TRBV5-1 and TRBJ2-7, is KAGVTQTPRYLIKTRGQQVTLSCSPISGHRSVSWYQQTPGQGLQFLFEYFSETQRNKGNFPGRFSGRQFSNSRSEMNVSTLELGDSALYLCASSQTGTGEQYFGPGTRLTVT.

J is TRBJ2-7 and V is TRBV6-2 or TRBV6-3, with 8 bases lining up with TRBD1. This CDR3 has 14 residues. After removal of 5 bases from V and 0 bases from J, the junction contained 3 bases not matched to a gene. Germline CDR1 reads MNHEY; CDR2 reads SVGEGT. The DNA for the CDR3 is TGTGCCAGCAGTCGGACAGGGACCTCCTACGAGCAGTACTTC. It specifies CASSRTGTSYEQYF.

This sequence joins TRBV10-3 and TRBJ1-2, with 7 positions matching TRBD1. CDR3 size: 14 residues. The germline CDR1 and CDR2 sequences are ENHRY and SYGVKD. V lost 2 bases and J lost 8; bases outside the gene matches: 8. As DNA, the CDR3 is TGTGCCATCAGTGAGCCCACCCCAGGGGGGGGCTACACCTTC. Encoded protein: CAISEPTPGGGYTF.

This clone was counted only a few times. The V gene is TRBV20-1, the J gene TRBJ1-5; TRBD1 might be the D (5 bases). V was clipped by 3 bases and J by 1 base, with 16 bases between them. CDR1 DFQATT and CDR2 SNEGSKA come from the germline V gene (reference sequence). CDR3 length: 16 residues. In DNA, the CDR3 is TGCAGTGCTAGTATCCCAGGGCTGGCGAGCAATCAGCCCCAGCATTTT. This gives the protein CSASIPGLASNQPQHF.

This sequence joins TRBV2 and TRBJ2-7, with 7 bases that match TRBD2. There are 13 residues in the CDR3. Losses at the gene ends were 3 bases for V and 2 bases for J; bases not matched to a gene: 1. The germline V gene has CDR1 SNHLY and CDR2 FYNNEI. As DNA, the CDR3 is TGTGCCAGCAGTGAGGGGGGGGCCTACGAGCAGTACTTC. This sequence encodes CASSEGGAYEQYF.

Here the CDR3 DNA reads TGTGCCAGCAGCTTAGGAGGCGGGGGAGCGGTAGATACGCAGTATTTT. This translates into CASSLGGGGAVDTQYF. The genes are TRBV7-2 and TRBJ2-3; the match to TRBD2 covers 7 bases. The CDR3 has 16 residues. Trimming took 1 base from V and 5 from J; bases not matched to a gene: 9. The germline gives CDR1 SGHTA, CDR2 FQGNSA.

This clone was seen only once. The chain recombines TRBV6-5 with TRBJ1-3, with D possibly matching TRBD1 (5 bases). From germline, CDR1 is MNHEY and CDR2 SVGAGI. V lost 3 bases and J lost 1, with 13 bases in between. The CDR3 totals 16 residues. The CDR3 region is CASSYMEGWSGNTIYF. Here the CDR3 DNA reads TGTGCCAGCAGTTATATGGAGGGGTGGTCTGGAAACACCATATATTTT.

V and J are TRBV30 and TRBJ2-7; D is perhaps TRBD2 (5 bases). Germline CDR1 GTSNPN, CDR2 SVGIG (reference sequence). CDR3 length equals 15 residues. V was trimmed by 3 bases and J by 0 bases, leaving 15 bases between them. The CDR3 nucleotides are TGTGCCTGGAGCGGCGAGCGGACGAGCTCCTACGAGCAGTACTTC. Translated: CAWSGERTSSYEQYF.

This clone was recorded a few times. The chain recombines TRBV12-5 with TRBJ1-2; possible D gene TRBD1, 5 bases. The CDR3 totals 16 residues. Germline values: CDR1 LGHNT, CDR2 FRNRAP. Trimming removed 0 bases at V and 4 bases at J, with 15 bases between. The CDR3 DNA is TGTGCTAGTGGTTTGGTTAAGGGCCCAGGGTCCTATGGCTACACCTTC. Translating gives CASGLVKGPGSYGYTF.

This clone was observed a handful of times. This chain uses TRBV11-2 with TRBJ2-7; TRBD2 matches at 7 bases. Looked up from germline, CDR1 is SGHAT and CDR2 is FQNNGV. V lost 1 base to trimming and J lost 3 bases; unmatched junction nucleotides: 3. This CDR3 is built from 14 residues. The CDR3 reads CASSLAGGLYEQYF. In nucleotides, the CDR3 is TGTGCCAGCAGCTTAGCGGGAGGCCTCTACGAGCAGTACTTC.

This clone came up once. The CDR3 sequence is CASSARAGEDTQYF. The CDR3 DNA is TGTGCCAGCAGCGCTCGCGCGGGGGAGGATACGCAGTATTTT. The V and J genes are TRBV7-9 and TRBJ2-3; 7 bases match TRBD2. Germline V CDR1 and CDR2: SEHNR, FQNEAQ (reference sequence). The CDR3 has 14 amino acids. V was clipped by 5 bases and J by 6 bases; unmatched bases: 8.

The chain recombines TRBV18 with TRBJ1-2; unclear D gene. Germline V lookup: CDR1 KGHSH, CDR2 LQKENI. The CDR3 loop spans 14 amino acids. Deletions cut 3 bases from V and 2 bases from J, with 10 bases between. CDR3 protein: CASSPSAANYGYTF. DNA for the CDR3: TGTGCCAGCTCACCCTCGGCGGCGAACTATGGCTACACCTTC. The whole variable domain, remainder taken from reference TRBV18 and TRBJ1-2, is NAGVMQNPRHLVRRRGQEARLRCSPMKGHSHVYWYRQLPEEGLKFMVYLQKENIIDESGMPKERFSAEFPKEGPSILRIQQVVRGDSAAYFCASSPSAANYGYTFGSGTRLTVV.

V gene TRBV28 combines with J gene TRBJ2-7; D gene unclear. Germline values: CDR1 MDHEN, CDR2 SYDVKM. This CDR3 has 13 amino acids. Trimming stripped 6 bases from V and 1 base from J, with 10 bases between. DNA of the CDR3: TGTGCCAGCAGCCCATCAGGATCCTACGAGCAGTACTTC. As protein: CASSPSGSYEQYF. The full variable domain, completed using reference TRBV28 and TRBJ2-7, is DVKVTQSSRYLVKRTGEKVFLECVQDMDHENMFWYRQDPGLGLRLIYFSYDVKMKEKGDIPEGYSVSREKKERFSLILESASTNQTSMYLCASSPSGSYEQYFGPGTRLTVT.

The rearrangement links TRBV10-3 to TRBJ2-5; weak D call: TRBD1 (5 bases). V lost 4 bases, J lost 4 bases, and 7 bases lay in between. The germline V gene encodes CDR1 ENHRY and CDR2 SYGVKD. CDR3 length equals 12 residues. The CDR3 sequence: CAISARAETQYF. Written as DNA, the CDR3 is TGTGCCATCAGTGCCAGGGCAGAGACCCAGTACTTC.

There are a few counts of this clone. The rearrangement uses TRBV3-1 (or the pseudogene TRBV3-2) and TRBJ2-2, with D maybe TRBD1 (6 bases). Germline assignment: CDR1 LGHDT and CDR2 YNNKEL (reference sequence). Deletions cut 2 bases from V and 4 bases from J, with 11 bases between. The CDR3 has 15 residues. The CDR3 loop is CASSQRQGSTGELFF. CDR3 in DNA: TGTGCCAGCAGCCAACGGCAGGGGAGCACCGGGGAGCTGTTTTTT.

The chain has TRBV28 and TRBJ1-5; TRBD1 matches 8 bases. Germline values: CDR1 MDHEN, CDR2 SYDVKM. The CDR3 loop spans 15 amino acids. The junction had 4 bases not matched to a gene; V was cut back by 3 bases and J by 3 bases. CDR3 in amino acids: CASSLGRGPNQPQHF. The CDR3 bases are TGTGCCAGCAGTTTGGGCAGGGGGCCCAATCAGCCCCAGCATTTT.

This chain joins TRBV2 and TRBJ2-6; D is perhaps TRBD1 (5 bases). V lost 6 bases, J lost 2 bases, and 11 bases lay in between. This CDR3 has 15 amino acids. Germline V gene lookup returns CDR1 SNHLY and CDR2 FYNNEI. CDR3: CASRDQGTGANVLTF. CDR3 DNA sequence: TGTGCCAGCAGGGACCAGGGAACTGGGGCCAACGTCCTGACTTTC.

The chain is built from TRBV18 and TRBJ2-5, with D unresolved. The length of the CDR3 is 13 residues. The germline gives CDR1 KGHSH, CDR2 LQKENI. Between the trimmed V and J ends, which lost 2 bases and 2 bases, there was a span of 6 bases. Written as DNA, the CDR3 is TGTGCCAGCTCACCAACAGAACAAGAGACCCAGTACTTC. Its protein is CASSPTEQETQYF.

The chain has TRBV7-2 and TRBJ2-3; no clear D gene. Germline lookup yields CDR1 SGHTA and CDR2 FQGNSA. This CDR3 contains 14 residues. The V end was cut by 4 bases, the J end by 9 bases, with 17 bases between. The CDR3 region has the DNA TGTGCCAGCAGCTCCGACCGACCGTCACTAACGCAGTATTTT. It is translated as CASSSDRPSLTQYF.

The chain has TRBV7-9 and TRBJ2-2, with 7 bases lining up with TRBD1. Germline V gene lookup returns CDR1 SEHNR and CDR2 FQNEAQ (reference sequence). This CDR3 has 15 amino acids. Trimming at V came to 4 bases and at J to 0 bases, leaving 2 bases not matched to a gene. CDR3 loop: CASSSGQANTGELFF. CDR3 nucleotide sequence: TGTGCCAGCAGCTCCGGACAGGCGAACACCGGGGAGCTGTTTTTT.

The chain joins TRBV7-2 to TRBJ1-1, with D possibly matching TRBD1 (5 bases). The germline V gene has CDR1 SGHTA and CDR2 FQGNSA. V lost 5 bases and J 6 bases, leaving 13 bases between the germline ends. The CDR3 totals 13 residues. The CDR3 DNA is TGTGCCAGCAGCGTACAGGAACTTCCTGAAGCTTTCTTT. Translating it yields CASSVQELPEAFF.

The gene calls are TRBV10-3 and TRBJ2-5, with TRBD1 identical over 9 bases. The CDR3 consists of 15 residues. Germline V gives CDR1 ENHRY, CDR2 SYGVKD. V lost 6 bases, J lost 3 bases, and 8 bases stayed unmatched. CDR3 sequence reads: CAIRGGTGTKETQYF. CDR3 nucleotide sequence: TGTGCCATCAGGGGTGGGACAGGGACCAAAGAGACCCAGTACTTC.

This chain joins TRBV6-2 or TRBV6-3 and TRBJ2-1; 7 nucleotides align to TRBD2. This CDR3 spans 17 amino acids. J lost 0 bases, V lost 0 bases, and 5 bases had no gene match. Per germline, CDR1 MNHEY and CDR2 SVGEGT. This chain's CDR3 is CASSYSPGGSSYNEQFF. The CDR3 nucleotides are TGTGCCAGCAGTTACTCACCGGGCGGGAGCTCCTACAATGAGCAGTTCTTC.

This rearrangement joins TRBV7-7 to TRBJ2-3; TRBD2 matches at 8 bases. The germline CDR1 and CDR2 sequences are SSHAT and FNYEAQ (reference sequence). The CDR3 contains 15 residues. V shed 3 bases and J 0 bases; nucleotides not matched to a gene: 2. The CDR3 bases are TGTGCCAGCAGCTTGACTAGCGTAAGCACAGATACGCAGTATTTT. Translated, it gives CASSLTSVSTDTQYF.

This chain links TRBV28 with TRBJ1-1, with D perhaps matching TRBD1 (6 bases). The germline V gene has CDR1 MDHEN and CDR2 SYDVKM. The CDR3 consists of 13 residues. V lost 7 bases to trimming and J lost 4 bases, with 13 bases between them. CDR3 loop: CASTGQSRTEAFF. CDR3 nucleotides: TGTGCCAGCACCGGACAGTCCCGCACTGAAGCTTTCTTT. Full variable domain (remainder filled in from reference TRBV28 and TRBJ1-1): DVKVTQSSRYLVKRTGEKVFLECVQDMDHENMFWYRQDPGLGLRLIYFSYDVKMKEKGDIPEGYSVSREKKERFSLILESASTNQTSMYLCASTGQSRTEAFFGQGTRLTVV.

V usage is TRBV5-8 and J usage is TRBJ2-6; 12 bases match TRBD2. The CDR3 is 18 amino acids. CDR1 and CDR2 (germline): SGHTS, YDEGEE. V shed 1 base, J shed 0 bases, and the junction held 2 bases outside the gene matches. CDR3 in DNA: TGTGCCAGCAGCTTGCCTAGCGGGAGGGCCTCTGGGGCCAACGTCCTGACTTTC. Translation: CASSLPSGRASGANVLTF.

This clone occurred once. The chain employs TRBV6-5 and TRBJ2-7, with 11 bases lining up with TRBD1. The V gene end was trimmed by 6 bases and the J gene end by 4 bases; junction bases not matched to a gene: 2. Germline V CDR1 and CDR2: MNHEY, SVGAGI. The CDR3 covers 13 residues. The CDR3 protein is CASRDRGQYEQYF. The CDR3 coding sequence is TGTGCCAGCAGGGACAGGGGGCAATACGAGCAGTACTTC.

This sequence joins TRBV7-2 and TRBJ2-1; TRBD1 agrees at 7 bases. The CDR3 has 13 residues. Germline V CDR1 and CDR2: SGHTA, FQGNSA. V trimming: 7 bases; J trimming: 2 bases; junction bases outside the gene matches: 2. CDR3 DNA sequence: TGTGCCAGCAATCAGGGGGCCTACAATGAGCAGTTCTTC. Its protein product is CASNQGAYNEQFF.